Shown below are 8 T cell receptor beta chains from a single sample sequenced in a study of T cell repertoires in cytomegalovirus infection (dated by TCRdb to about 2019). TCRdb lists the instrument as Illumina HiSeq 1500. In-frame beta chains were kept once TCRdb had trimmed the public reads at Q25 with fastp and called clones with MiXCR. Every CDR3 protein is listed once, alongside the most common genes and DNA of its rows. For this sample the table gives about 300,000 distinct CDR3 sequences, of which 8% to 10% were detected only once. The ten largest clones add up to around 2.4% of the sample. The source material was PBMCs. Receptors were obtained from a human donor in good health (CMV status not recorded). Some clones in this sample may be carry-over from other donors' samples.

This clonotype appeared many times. The CDR3 region is CASRPDTGRPEAFF. The CDR3 region has the DNA TGTGCCAGCAGACCTGATACAGGGAGACCTGAAGCTTTCTTT. The chain uses TRBV4-2 and TRBJ1-1; TRBD1 is a possible D gene (6 bases). The CDR3 spans 14 residues. Germline values: CDR1 LGHNA, CDR2 YNFKEQ. V lost 6 bases and J lost 6, with 17 bases in between.

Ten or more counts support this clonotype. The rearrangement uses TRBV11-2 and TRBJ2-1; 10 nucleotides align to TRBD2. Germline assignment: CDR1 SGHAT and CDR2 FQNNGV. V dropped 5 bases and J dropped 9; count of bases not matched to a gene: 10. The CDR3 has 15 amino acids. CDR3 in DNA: TGTGCCAGCAGCCTGCGGGGAGCGGGGGGGCCTGAGCAGTTCTTC. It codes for CASSLRGAGGPEQFF.

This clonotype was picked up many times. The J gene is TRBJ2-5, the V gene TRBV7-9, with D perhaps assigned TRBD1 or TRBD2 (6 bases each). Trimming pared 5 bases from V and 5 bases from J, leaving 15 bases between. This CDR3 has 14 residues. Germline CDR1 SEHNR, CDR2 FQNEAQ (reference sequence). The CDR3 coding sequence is TGTGCCAGCAGCCCGGACGGGGGCGAGGAGACCCAGTACTTC. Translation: CASSPDGGEETQYF.

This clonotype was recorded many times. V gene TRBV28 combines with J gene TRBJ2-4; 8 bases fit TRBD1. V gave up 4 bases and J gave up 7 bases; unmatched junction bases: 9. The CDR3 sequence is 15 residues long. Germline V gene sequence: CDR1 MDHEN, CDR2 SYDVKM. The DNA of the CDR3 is TGTGCCAGCAGTTCAGGGGGCTACAGGGGTAACATTCAGTACTTC. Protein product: CASSSGGYRGNIQYF.

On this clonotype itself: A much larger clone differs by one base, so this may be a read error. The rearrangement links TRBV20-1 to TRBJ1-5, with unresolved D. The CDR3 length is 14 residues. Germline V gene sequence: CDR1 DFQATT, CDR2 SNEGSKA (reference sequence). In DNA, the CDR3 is TGCAGTGCTCCGGACCACCGAGGTAATCAGCCCCGGCATTTT. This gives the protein CSAPDHRGNQPRHF.

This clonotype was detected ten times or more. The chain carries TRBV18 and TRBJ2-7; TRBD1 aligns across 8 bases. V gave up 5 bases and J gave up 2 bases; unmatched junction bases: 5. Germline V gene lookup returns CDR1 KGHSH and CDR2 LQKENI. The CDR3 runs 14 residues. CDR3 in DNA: TGTGCCAGCTCAGCCGGGACAGGACCCTACGAGCAGTACTTC. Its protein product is CASSAGTGPYEQYF. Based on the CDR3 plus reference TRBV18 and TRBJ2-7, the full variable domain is NAGVMQNPRHLVRRRGQEARLRCSPMKGHSHVYWYRQLPEEGLKFMVYLQKENIIDESGMPKERFSAEFPKEGPSILRIQQVVRGDSAAYFCASSAGTGPYEQYFGPGTRLTVT.

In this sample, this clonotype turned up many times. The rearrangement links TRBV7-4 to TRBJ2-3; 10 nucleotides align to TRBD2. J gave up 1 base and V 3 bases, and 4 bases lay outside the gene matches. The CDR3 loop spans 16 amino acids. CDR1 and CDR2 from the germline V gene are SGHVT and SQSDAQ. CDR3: CASSFSGGLCTDTQYF. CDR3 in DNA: TGTGCCAGCAGCTTTAGCGGGGGGTTATGCACAGATACGCAGTATTTT.

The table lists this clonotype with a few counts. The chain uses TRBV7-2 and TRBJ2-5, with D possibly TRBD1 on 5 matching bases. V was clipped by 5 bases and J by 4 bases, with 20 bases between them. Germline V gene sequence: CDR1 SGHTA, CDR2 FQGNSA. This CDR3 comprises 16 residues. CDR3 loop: CASSMGPFPFSETQYF. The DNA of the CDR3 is TGTGCCAGCAGCATGGGGCCCTTCCCCTTCTCAGAGACCCAGTACTTC.